These 32 T cell receptor beta chains were all obtained from the same sample, sequenced in a study of tumor and adjacent non-tumor tissue in lung cancer. The template was RNA from unsorted bulk tissue. The library came from three nested PCR rounds adapted from ARM-PCR protocols. Each CDR3 protein gets one entry after TCRdb re-called the multiplex PCR reads with MiXCR. The sample carries about 120,000 distinct CDR3 sequences, 84% recorded once. The sample comprised lung tumor tissue. The origin of the receptors is a man in his sixties or seventies with non-small cell lung cancer.

There are a few counts of this clonotype. One base away lies a much larger clone, so this may be a sequencing read error. This chain joins TRBV6-6 and TRBJ2-5; TRBD1 agrees at 9 bases. Germline CDR1 MNHNY, CDR2 SVGAGI (reference sequence). This CDR3 has 17 amino acids. The CDR3 loop reads CVSSSPAGTGLEQTQYF. CDR3 nucleotide sequence: TGTGTCAGCAGTTCTCCGGCCGGGACAGGGCTCGAACAGACCCAGTACTTC.

The chain combines TRBV11-2 with TRBJ2-1; D possibly corresponds to TRBD1 (6 bases). This CDR3 contains 16 residues. Germline CDR1 SGHAT, CDR2 FQNNGV. The CDR3 loop reads CANSLGGRDGYNEQFF. In DNA, the CDR3 is TGTGCTAACAGCTTAGGGGGTAGGGACGGGTACAATGAGCAGTTCTTC. Full variable domain (outside the CDR3, taken from reference TRBV11-2 and TRBJ2-1): EAGVAQSPRYKIIEKRQSVAFWCNPISGHATLYWYQQILGQGPKLLIQFQNNGVVDDSQLPKDRFSAERLKGVDSTLKIQPAKLEDSAVYLCANSLGGRDGYNEQFFGPGTRLTVL.

With respect to this clonotype: The junction departs from germline at one end; a sequencing error may be responsible. The chain employs TRBV10-1 and TRBJ2-2; D possibly uses TRBD1 or TRBD2 (5 bases each). CDR1 and CDR2 from the germline V gene are WNHNN and SYGVQD (reference sequence). The CDR3 extends over 14 amino acids. For the CDR3, the DNA is TGCGCCGGCAGGGCCCACTCGAGCACCGGGGAGCTGTTATTT. Translation gives CAGRAHSSTGELLF.

With regard to this clonotype: One end of the junction is discordant with germline, which a read error may explain. This rearrangement joins TRBV6-5 to TRBJ1-2, with 10 positions matching TRBD1. The germline V gene has CDR1 MNHEY and CDR2 SVGAGI. The CDR3 is made up of 17 amino acids. The CDR3 DNA follows: TGTGCCAGCAGCCAAGGGACAGGGGAAACCGTTAACTATGGTTACACCTTC. Its protein is CASSQGTGETVNYGYTF.

The gene calls are TRBV29-1 and TRBJ2-1; 8 nucleotides agree with TRBD2. The CDR3 spans 11 residues. V gave up 7 bases and J gave up 10 bases; unmatched junction bases: 6. CDR1 is SQVTM and CDR2 is ANQGSEA in the germline V gene. The CDR3 region has the DNA TGCAGCGGTGGAGCGGGGGACGAGCAGTTCTTC. Residues: CSGGAGDEQFF.

CDR3 DNA sequence: TGTGCCGGCCAAGAGGGGGTTTTTACTGGGGAGCTGTTTTTT. It is translated as CAGQEGVFTGELFF. The chain couples TRBV6-1 to TRBJ2-2, with a possible D match to TRBD1 (6 bases). Trimming removed 11 bases from V and 8 bases from J, with 21 bases in between. In germline, CDR1 is MNHNS, CDR2 SASEGT. The CDR3 length is 14 residues.

About this clonotype: It is likely a read error, because the conserved phenylalanine at the end of the CDR3 is missing. Because the CDR3's place on the DNA is in doubt, the DNA is left out and the CDR3 is given as listed by TCRdb. The CDR3 region is CIAERGKANYGYTL. This chain connects TRBV29-1 to TRBJ1-2; the DNA was not compared with TRBD1, the D call given in the table. Germline V gene lookup returns CDR1 SQVTM and CDR2 ANQGSEA. Both ends counted, the CDR3 spans 14 residues.

Concerning this clonotype itself: At one end the junction does not follow the germline gene, possibly because of a read error. The chain joins TRBV6-1 to TRBJ2-3; no clear D gene. This CDR3 spans 13 amino acids. Germline V CDR1 and CDR2: MNHNS, SASEGT. The CDR3 region is CTSSVGVTDTQYF. In nucleotides, the CDR3 is TGTACCAGTAGTGTCGGCGTGACAGATACGCAGTATTTT.

Concerning this clonotype: Lacking the conserved final phenylalanine or tryptophan, this CDR3 likely reflects a read error. The genes are TRBV11-1 and TRBJ2-7, with TRBD2 matching 7 bases. Germline V gene sequence: CDR1 SGHAT, CDR2 FQDESV (reference sequence). This CDR3 contains 12 residues. This CDR3 reads CAISSRDYEQYL. The CDR3 DNA is TGTGCCATCAGCTCGCGGGACTATGAGCAGTACTTA.

As regards this clonotype: The conserved closing phenylalanine or tryptophan is absent in this CDR3, likely reflecting a read error. The rearrangement uses TRBV29-1 and TRBJ2-7, with a possible D match to TRBD2 (5 bases). The germline V gene has CDR1 SQVTM and CDR2 ANQGSEA. The CDR3 is made up of 12 amino acids. V lost 5 bases, J lost 3 bases, and 11 bases lay in between. The CDR3 region has the DNA TGCAGCGTTCCTAGCTGGAGCTACGAGCAGTACATC. It codes for CSVPSWSYEQYI.

The V call is TRBV10-1, the J call TRBJ2-7; D uncertain. Per germline, CDR1 WNHNN and CDR2 SYGVQD (reference sequence). V gave up 3 bases and J gave up 11 bases, with 20 bases separating them. The CDR3 has 14 amino acids. The CDR3 sequence is CASSEPTSPYKEYF. The CDR3 DNA reads as TGCGCCAGCAGTGAACCCACGTCCCCATACAAGGAGTACTTC.

The genes are TRBV10-3 and TRBJ1-1, with D possibly matching TRBD1 (6 bases). Germline CDR1 reads ENHRY; CDR2 reads SYGVKD. The length of the CDR3 is 12 residues. The CDR3 DNA reads TGTGCTATCGGGACAACCGACACTGAAGCTTTCTTT. Translated: CAIGTTDTEAFF.

This clonotype was picked up one time. A read error is possible here, since a much larger clone lies one base away. V gene TRBV5-1 combines with J gene TRBJ2-1, with TRBD2 matching 9 bases. The CDR3 is 17 amino acids. Unmatched junction bases numbered 8, after V lost 0 bases and J lost 4 bases. Germline V gene lookup returns CDR1 SGHRS and CDR2 YFSETQ. CDR3 DNA: TGCGCCAGCAGCTTGGCCAGAGCGGGGGGTGTATACAATGAGCAGTTCTTC. Translated, it gives CASSLARAGGVYNEQFF.

With regard to this clonotype: The germline gene is not matched at one end of the junction; a read error may be the cause. The rearrangement joins TRBV11-2 to TRBJ2-5; 8 nucleotides align to TRBD2. From germline, CDR1 is SGHAT and CDR2 FQNNGV. This CDR3 spans 16 amino acids. CDR3: CTSSLGVSGVQETHYF. CDR3 nucleotides: TGTACCAGCAGCTTAGGGGTTAGCGGGGTACAAGAGACCCACTACTTC.

Comment on this clonotype: Germline is not matched at one junction end, which may reflect a read error. The genes are TRBV11-3 and TRBJ2-5; D remains ambiguous. Germline V gene sequence: CDR1 SGHNT, CDR2 YENEEA. The CDR3 sequence is 15 residues long. CDR3 bases: TGTGTCAGCAGCTCAGTGATTAGTCTGGACGAGACCCAGTACTTC. Amino acid sequence: CVSSSVISLDETQYF.

The chain employs TRBV10-2 and TRBJ2-1; D tentatively reads TRBD1 or TRBD2 (5 bases each). This CDR3 spans 15 amino acids. The V gene's germline CDR1 is WSHSY and CDR2 SAAADI. Deletions cut 10 bases from V and 8 bases from J, with 24 bases between. The CDR3, as DNA: TGCGCCATCAGGTCCCCGGGGCCCTCTCCTCATGAGCAGTTCTTC. This codes for CAIRSPGPSPHEQFF.

The sample holds one count of this clonotype. One end of the junction does not line up with germline, which may come from a read error. The genes are TRBV11-2 and TRBJ2-5; D is possibly TRBD2 (5 bases). The germline gives CDR1 SGHAT, CDR2 FQNNGV. The CDR3 length is 14 residues. CDR3 sequence reads: CASSTTGYQETQHF. Written as DNA, the CDR3 is TGTGCCAGCAGCACGACGGGGTACCAAGAGACCCAGCACTTC.

Concerning this clonotype itself: This may arise from a read error, as a much more abundant clone is one base away. The chain carries TRBV28 and TRBJ1-5; 9 bases align to TRBD1. Germline lookup yields CDR1 MDHEN and CDR2 SYDVKM. The CDR3 runs to 16 residues. After removal of 2 bases from V and 4 bases from J, the junction contained 6 bases not matched to a gene. As DNA, the CDR3 is TGTGCCAGCAGTTTAGGGACAGGGATAGGAAATCAGCCCCAGCATTTT. Its translation is CASSLGTGIGNQPQHF.

To note about this clonotype: A much larger clone sits a single nucleotide away, making a read error possible. This chain joins TRBV20-1 and TRBJ2-7; possibly TRBD1 for D (5 bases). Germline V CDR1 and CDR2: DFQATT, SNEGSKA (reference sequence). V was pared by 3 bases and J by 0 bases, with 15 bases between. The CDR3 spans 15 residues. The CDR3 coding sequence is TGCAGTGCTAGGCCTGAGACAGTAAGCTCCTACGAGCAGTACTTC. This encodes CSARPETVSSYEQYF.

V usage is TRBV6-5 and J usage is TRBJ2-7, with D perhaps matching TRBD1 (6 bases). The CDR3 extends over 16 amino acids. The germline V gene has CDR1 MNHEY and CDR2 SVGAGI. The CDR3, as DNA: TGTCCTAGCAGACAAACCGGACAGTTAAGCTCCTACGAGCAGTACTTC. Protein product: CPSRQTGQLSSYEQYF.

With regard to this clonotype: The germline gene is not matched at one end of the junction; a read error may be the cause. The chain uses TRBV6-5 and TRBJ1-6; a possible D gene is TRBD1 (6 bases). The CDR3 sequence is 16 residues long. Germline values: CDR1 MNHEY, CDR2 SVGAGI. The DNA for the CDR3 is TGTGCCAGCAGTTACTCGAGGGGGATTTATAATTCATCCCTCCACTTT. This codes for CASSYSRGIYNSSLHF.

This clonotype showed up just once. The CDR3 end shows no conserved phenylalanine or tryptophan, and so a read error is likely. The chain combines TRBV12-3 or TRBV12-4 with TRBJ1-6; 12 bases align to TRBD1. The CDR3 is 16 amino acids. The CDR3: CASTSGTGGYDSPLHI. The CDR3 region has the DNA TGTGCCAGCACCTCCGGGACAGGGGGCTATGATTCGCCCCTCCACATT.

Only one count was recorded for this clonotype. Since the CDR3 does not end with the conserved phenylalanine or tryptophan, this likely comes from a read error. The gene calls are TRBV20-1 and TRBJ2-1; TRBD1 or TRBD2 may be the D gene (6 bases each). The CDR3 runs 16 residues. Trimming left V 1 base short and J 5 bases short, with 18 bases between. Germline CDR1 DFQATT, CDR2 SNEGSKA (reference sequence). The CDR3 region has the DNA TGCAGTGCTAGAGTCCCCACTAGAAGGGGGGACAATGAGCAGTTCCTC. Encoded protein: CSARVPTRRGDNEQFL.

The rearrangement links TRBV12-3 or TRBV12-4 to TRBJ2-7; 8 positions match TRBD2. J was trimmed by 6 bases and V by 6 bases; bases with no gene match: 16. The CDR3 has 16 residues. In DNA, the CDR3 is TGTGCCAGCAGGCTGGGTAGCGGGGACTTCGGGTGCGAGCAGTACTTC. It specifies CASRLGSGDFGCEQYF.

Details on this clonotype: A clone one base away is much larger, so this may be a read error. The gene calls are TRBV12-3 or TRBV12-4 and TRBJ2-5, with TRBD1 as a possible D gene (5 bases). This CDR3 has 13 amino acids. CDR3 in amino acids: CANSLSREETQYF. CDR3 DNA sequence: TGTGCCAACAGTTTAAGCAGGGAAGAGACCCAGTACTTC.

To note about this clonotype: Germline is not matched at one junction end, which may reflect a read error. The CDR3 DNA follows: TGTGCCAACAGCAAAACCGGACAGGGAGCTAACTATGGGTACACCTTC. Translated: CANSKTGQGANYGYTF. The rearrangement joins TRBV6-5 to TRBJ1-2; 8 bases are a match to TRBD1. In germline, CDR1 is MNHEY, CDR2 SVGAGI. CDR3 length equals 16 residues.

This rearrangement joins TRBV11-2 to TRBJ2-7; the D gene is possibly TRBD1 (7 bases). Germline lookup yields CDR1 SGHAT and CDR2 FQNNGV. Deletions cut 9 bases from V and 4 bases from J, with 22 bases between. This CDR3 contains 15 residues. The CDR3 region is CASNLIQGGRYEQYF. For the CDR3, the DNA is TGTGCCAGTAACTTAATCCAGGGGGGCAGGTACGAGCAGTACTTC.

In regard to this clonotype: At one end, the junction sequence differs from germline, possibly due to a read error. The gene calls are TRBV6-1 and TRBJ1-2, with D maybe TRBD1 (5 bases). Germline CDR1 and CDR2: MNHNS and SASEGT. This CDR3 spans 15 amino acids. The CDR3 sequence: CVSIPDRGGNYGYTF. In nucleotides, the CDR3 is TGTGTCAGCATCCCCGATAGGGGAGGCAACTATGGCTACACCTTC.

In the case of this clonotype: A read error may explain this, as a much larger clone is one base away. The chain carries TRBV5-1 and TRBJ2-6; tentative D call: TRBD1 (5 bases). The CDR3 loop spans 18 amino acids. CDR1 and CDR2 from the germline V gene are SGHRS and YFSETQ. The CDR3 loop is CARSSGLQGTSGANVLTF. CDR3 bases: TGCGCCAGGAGCTCAGGCCTTCAGGGAACCTCTGGGGCCAACGTCCTGACTTTC.

The chain couples TRBV11-2 to TRBJ2-3; no clear D gene. Trimming cost V 7 bases and J 9 bases, with 20 bases left between them. CDR3 length: 14 amino acids. The germline CDR1 and CDR2 sequences are SGHAT and FQNNGV. The CDR3 nucleotides are TGTGCCAGCAACCTAACCACAGTGTCAAAAACGCAGTATTTT. It translates to CASNLTTVSKTQYF.

To note about this clonotype: The junction shows a germline mismatch at one end, possibly a read error. The chain is built from TRBV6-5 and TRBJ1-2; no reliable D call. The CDR3 sequence is 14 residues long. Germline values: CDR1 MNHEY, CDR2 SVGAGI. CDR3 coding DNA: TGTGCCAGTAGTTACTCGACGTTAAACAATGGCTACACCTTC. It encodes CASSYSTLNNGYTF.

CDR3 amino acids: CASTQRARNTEAFF. The CDR3 DNA sequence: TGTGCCAGCACACAGAGGGCTCGTAACACTGAAGCTTTCTTT. The chain links TRBV7-8 to TRBJ1-1, with D unclear. V lost 7 bases, J lost 2 bases, and 14 bases lay in between. Germline loops: CDR1 SGHVS, CDR2 FQNEAQ. This CDR3 is built from 14 residues.